Described below is a single T cell receptor (beta chain) sequence and its context. The V end was cut by 1 base, the J end by 2 bases, with 6 bases between. CDR3 size: 14 residues. The germline gives CDR1 MGHDK, CDR2 SYGVNS. The data belong to a study of cytomegalovirus exposure and HLA in healthy donors. The PCR was carried out with 60 Vbeta primers and 13 Jbeta primers. Data came from immunoSEQ multiplex PCR; TCRdb stores just in-frame clones and leaves some out. Among around 160,000 clones listed, roughly 80% were seen once. The chain combines TRBV25-1 with TRBJ1-5; maybe TRBD1 (6 bases). The material sequenced was PBMCs. The clonotype comes from a human donor in good health. The CDR3 DNA follows: TGTGCCAGCAGTGAATCAGGGGGCAATCAGCCCCAGCATTTT. Translation: CASSESGGNQPQHF.